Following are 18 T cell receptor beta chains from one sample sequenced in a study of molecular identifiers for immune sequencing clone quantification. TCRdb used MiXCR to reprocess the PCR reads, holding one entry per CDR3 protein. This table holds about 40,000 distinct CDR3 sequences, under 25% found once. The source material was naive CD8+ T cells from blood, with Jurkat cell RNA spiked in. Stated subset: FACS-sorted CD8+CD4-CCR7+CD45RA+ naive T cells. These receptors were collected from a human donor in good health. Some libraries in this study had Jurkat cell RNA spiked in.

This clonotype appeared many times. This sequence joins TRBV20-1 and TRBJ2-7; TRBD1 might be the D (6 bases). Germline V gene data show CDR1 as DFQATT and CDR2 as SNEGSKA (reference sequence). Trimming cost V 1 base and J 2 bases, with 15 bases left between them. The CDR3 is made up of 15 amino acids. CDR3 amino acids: CSARAQDSPAYEQYF. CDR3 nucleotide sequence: TGCAGTGCTAGAGCACAGGACAGCCCCGCCTACGAGCAGTACTTC.

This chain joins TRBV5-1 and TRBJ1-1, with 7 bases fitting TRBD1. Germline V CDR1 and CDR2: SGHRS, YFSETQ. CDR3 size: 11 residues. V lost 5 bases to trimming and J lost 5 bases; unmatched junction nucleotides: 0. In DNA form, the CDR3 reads TGCGCCAGCAGGACAGGGACTGAAGCTTTCTTT. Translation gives CASRTGTEAFF.

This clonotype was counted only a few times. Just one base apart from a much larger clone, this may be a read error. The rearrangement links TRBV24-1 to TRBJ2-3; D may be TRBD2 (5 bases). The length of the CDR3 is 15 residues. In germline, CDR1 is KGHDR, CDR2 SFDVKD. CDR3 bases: TGTGCCATCAGTGACCCCGGACTGAGCACAGATACGCAGTATTTT. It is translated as CAISDPGLSTDTQYF.

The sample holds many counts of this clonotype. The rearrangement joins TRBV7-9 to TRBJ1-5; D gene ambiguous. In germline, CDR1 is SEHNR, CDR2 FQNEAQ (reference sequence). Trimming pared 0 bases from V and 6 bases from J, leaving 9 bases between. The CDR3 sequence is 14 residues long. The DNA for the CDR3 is TGTGCCAGCAGCTTAGCAGGGCCAGGTCAGCCCCAGCATTTT. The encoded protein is CASSLAGPGQPQHF. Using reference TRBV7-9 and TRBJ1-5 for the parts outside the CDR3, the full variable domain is DTGVSQNPRHKITKRGQNVTFRCDPISEHNRLYWYRQTLGQGPEFLTYFQNEAQLEKSRLLSDRFSAERPKGSFSTLEIQRTEQGDSAMYLCASSLAGPGQPQHFGDGTRLSIL.

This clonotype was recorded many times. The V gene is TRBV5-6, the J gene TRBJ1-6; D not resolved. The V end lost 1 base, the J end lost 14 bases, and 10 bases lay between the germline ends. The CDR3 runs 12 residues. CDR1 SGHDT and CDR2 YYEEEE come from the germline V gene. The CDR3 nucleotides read TGTGCCAGCAGCTTGTCCCTCTCCGCCCTCCACTTT. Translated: CASSLSLSALHF.

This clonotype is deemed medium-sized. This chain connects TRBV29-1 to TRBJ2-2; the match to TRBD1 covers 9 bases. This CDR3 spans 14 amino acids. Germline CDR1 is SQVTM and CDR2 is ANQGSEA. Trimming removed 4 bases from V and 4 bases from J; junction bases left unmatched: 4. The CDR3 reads CSVAGQGRTGELFF. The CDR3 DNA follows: TGCAGCGTTGCAGGACAGGGGCGCACCGGGGAGCTGTTTTTT.

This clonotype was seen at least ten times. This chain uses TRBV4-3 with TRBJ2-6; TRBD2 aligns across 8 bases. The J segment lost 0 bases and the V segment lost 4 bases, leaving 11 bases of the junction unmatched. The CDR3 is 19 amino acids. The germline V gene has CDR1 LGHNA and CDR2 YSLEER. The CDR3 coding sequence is TGCGCCAGCAGCCCGTTACCGGGACTAGAAAGCTCTGGGGCCAACGTCCTGACTTTC. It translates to CASSPLPGLESSGANVLTF.

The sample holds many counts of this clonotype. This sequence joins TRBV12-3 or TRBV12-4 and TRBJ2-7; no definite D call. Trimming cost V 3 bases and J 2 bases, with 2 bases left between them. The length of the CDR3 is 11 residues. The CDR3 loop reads CASSFTYEQYF. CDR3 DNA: TGTGCCAGCAGTTTCACCTACGAGCAGTACTTC.

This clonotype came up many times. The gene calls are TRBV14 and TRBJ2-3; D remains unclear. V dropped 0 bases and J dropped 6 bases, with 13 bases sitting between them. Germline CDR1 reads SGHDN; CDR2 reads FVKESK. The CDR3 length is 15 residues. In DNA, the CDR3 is TGTGCCAGCAGCCAAGAATTCCAGGCCAGGGATACGCAGTATTTT. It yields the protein CASSQEFQARDTQYF.

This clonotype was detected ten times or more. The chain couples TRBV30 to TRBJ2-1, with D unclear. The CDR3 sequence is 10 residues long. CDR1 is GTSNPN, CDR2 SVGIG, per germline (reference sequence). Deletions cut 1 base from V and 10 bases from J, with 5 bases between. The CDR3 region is CAWSDSEQFF. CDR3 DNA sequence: TGTGCCTGGAGTGACTCAGAGCAGTTCTTC.

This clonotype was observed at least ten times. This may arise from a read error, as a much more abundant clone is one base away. CDR3 protein: CASSLGPGGNQPRHF. CDR3 coding DNA: TGTGCCAGCAGCTTAGGACCAGGGGGCAATCAGCCCCGGCATTTT. The genes are TRBV7-2 and TRBJ1-5, with 8 bases matching TRBD1. Germline lookup yields CDR1 SGHTA and CDR2 FQGNSA. The length of the CDR3 is 15 residues.

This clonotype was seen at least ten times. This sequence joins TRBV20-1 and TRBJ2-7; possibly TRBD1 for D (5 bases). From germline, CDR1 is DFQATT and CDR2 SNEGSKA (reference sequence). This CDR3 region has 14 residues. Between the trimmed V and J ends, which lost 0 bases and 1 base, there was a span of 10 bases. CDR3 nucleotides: TGCAGTGCTAGAGATCAGGGCTTGTCCTACGAGCAGTACTTC. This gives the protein CSARDQGLSYEQYF.

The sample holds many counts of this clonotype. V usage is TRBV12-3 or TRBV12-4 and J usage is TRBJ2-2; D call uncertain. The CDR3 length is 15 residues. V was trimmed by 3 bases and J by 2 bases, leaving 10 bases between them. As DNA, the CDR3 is TGTGCCAGCAGTTTGGACCAATCCAACACCGGGGAGCTGTTTTTT. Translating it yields CASSLDQSNTGELFF.

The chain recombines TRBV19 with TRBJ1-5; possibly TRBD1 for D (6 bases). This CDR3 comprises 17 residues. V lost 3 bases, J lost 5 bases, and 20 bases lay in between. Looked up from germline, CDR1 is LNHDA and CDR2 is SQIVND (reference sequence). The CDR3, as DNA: TGTGCCAGTAGTATCTATGTGGGCAGGGGAACTTATCAGCCCCAGCATTTT. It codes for CASSIYVGRGTYQPQHF. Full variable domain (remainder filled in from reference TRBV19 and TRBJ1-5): DGGITQSPKYLFRKEGQNVTLSCEQNLNHDAMYWYRQDPGQGLRLIYYSQIVNDFQKGDIAEGYSVSREKKESFPLTVTSAQKNPTAFYLCASSIYVGRGTYQPQHFGDGTRLSIL.

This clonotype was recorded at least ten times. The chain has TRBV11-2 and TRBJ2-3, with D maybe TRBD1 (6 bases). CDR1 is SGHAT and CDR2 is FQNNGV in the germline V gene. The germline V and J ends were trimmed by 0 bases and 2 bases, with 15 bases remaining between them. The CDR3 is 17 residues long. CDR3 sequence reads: CASSLDQSGDNTDTQYF. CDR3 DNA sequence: TGTGCCAGCAGCTTAGATCAATCAGGGGACAACACAGATACGCAGTATTTT.

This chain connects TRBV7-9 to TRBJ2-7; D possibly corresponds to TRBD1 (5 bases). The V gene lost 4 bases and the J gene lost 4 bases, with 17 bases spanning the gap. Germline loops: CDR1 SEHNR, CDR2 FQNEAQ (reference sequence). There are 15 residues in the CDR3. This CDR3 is CASSSTRQIIYEQYF. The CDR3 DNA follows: TGTGCCAGCAGCTCCACGCGACAGATTATTTACGAGCAGTACTTC.

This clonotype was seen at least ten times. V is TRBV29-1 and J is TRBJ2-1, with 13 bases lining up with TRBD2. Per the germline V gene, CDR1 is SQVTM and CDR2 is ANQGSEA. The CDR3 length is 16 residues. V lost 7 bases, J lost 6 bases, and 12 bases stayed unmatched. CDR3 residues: CSGTSGGASLVNEQFF. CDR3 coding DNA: TGCAGCGGCACTAGCGGGGGGGCCTCTCTTGTCAATGAGCAGTTCTTC.

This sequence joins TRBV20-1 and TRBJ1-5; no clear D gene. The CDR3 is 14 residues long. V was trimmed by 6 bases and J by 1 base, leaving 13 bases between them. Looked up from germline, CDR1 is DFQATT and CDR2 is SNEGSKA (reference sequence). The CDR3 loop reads CSAPPIGSNQPQHF. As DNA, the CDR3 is TGCAGTGCCCCACCAATCGGCAGCAATCAGCCCCAGCATTTT.